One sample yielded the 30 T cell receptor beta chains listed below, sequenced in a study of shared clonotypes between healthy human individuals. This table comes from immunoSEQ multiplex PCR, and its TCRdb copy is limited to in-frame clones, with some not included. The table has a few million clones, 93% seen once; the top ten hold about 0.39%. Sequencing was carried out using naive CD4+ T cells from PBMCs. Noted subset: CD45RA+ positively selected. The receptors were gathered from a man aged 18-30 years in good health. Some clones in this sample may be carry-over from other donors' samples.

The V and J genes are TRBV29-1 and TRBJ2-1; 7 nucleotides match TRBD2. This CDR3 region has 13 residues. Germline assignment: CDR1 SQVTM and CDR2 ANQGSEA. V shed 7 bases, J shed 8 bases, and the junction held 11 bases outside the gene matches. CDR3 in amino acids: CSAGLGPGDEQFF. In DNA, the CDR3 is TGCAGCGCCGGACTAGGCCCTGGGGATGAGCAGTTCTTC.

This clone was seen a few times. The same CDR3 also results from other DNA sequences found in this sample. The CDR3 nucleotides are TGTGCCAGCAGCTTAGCAGGGACTGGAAACACCATATATTTT. This codes for CASSLAGTGNTIYF. V is TRBV7-6 and J is TRBJ1-3; D is unresolved. CDR1 and CDR2 (germline): SGHVS, FNYEAQ. The CDR3 has 14 amino acids. Trimming stripped 0 bases from V and 2 bases from J, with 5 bases between. Combining the CDR3 with reference TRBV7-6 and TRBJ1-3 gives the whole variable domain GAGVSQSPRYKVTKRGQDVALRCDPISGHVSLYWYRQALGQGPEFLTYFNYEAQQDKSGLPNDRFSAERPEGSISTLTIQRTEQRDSAMYRCASSLAGTGNTIYFGEGSWLTVV.

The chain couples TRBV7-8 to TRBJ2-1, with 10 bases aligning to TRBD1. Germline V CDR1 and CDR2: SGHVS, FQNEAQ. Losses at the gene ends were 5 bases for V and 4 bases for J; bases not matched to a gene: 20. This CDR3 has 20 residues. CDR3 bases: TGTGCCAGCAGCCGATCCCCTGCGACAGGGGGCAAGGGTTCGTACAATGAGCAGTTCTTC. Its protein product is CASSRSPATGGKGSYNEQFF.

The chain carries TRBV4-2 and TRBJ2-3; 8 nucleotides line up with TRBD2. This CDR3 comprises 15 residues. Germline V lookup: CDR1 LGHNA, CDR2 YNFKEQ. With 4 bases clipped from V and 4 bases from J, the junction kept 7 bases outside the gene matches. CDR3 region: CASSLRAGDPDTQYF. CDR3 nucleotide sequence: TGTGCCAGCAGCCTTCGAGCGGGAGATCCAGATACGCAGTATTTT.

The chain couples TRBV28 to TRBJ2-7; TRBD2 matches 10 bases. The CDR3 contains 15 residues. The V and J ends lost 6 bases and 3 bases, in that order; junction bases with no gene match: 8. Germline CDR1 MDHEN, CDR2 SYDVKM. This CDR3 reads CASSSLGTSVYEQYF. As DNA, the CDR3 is TGTGCCAGCAGCTCCCTCGGGACTAGCGTCTACGAGCAGTACTTC.

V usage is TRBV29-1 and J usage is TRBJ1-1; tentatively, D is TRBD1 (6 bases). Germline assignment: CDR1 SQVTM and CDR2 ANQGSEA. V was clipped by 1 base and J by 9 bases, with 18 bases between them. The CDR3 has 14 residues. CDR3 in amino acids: CSVEARTAESKAFF. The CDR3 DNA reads TGCAGCGTTGAAGCTAGGACAGCAGAGTCTAAAGCTTTCTTT.

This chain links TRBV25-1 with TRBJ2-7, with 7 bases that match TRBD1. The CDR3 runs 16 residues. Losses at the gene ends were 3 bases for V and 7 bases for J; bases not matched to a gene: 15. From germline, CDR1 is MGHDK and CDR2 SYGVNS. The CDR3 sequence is CASSDPDRVRMGEQYF. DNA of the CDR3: TGTGCCAGCAGTGACCCAGACAGGGTCCGAATGGGGGAGCAGTACTTC.

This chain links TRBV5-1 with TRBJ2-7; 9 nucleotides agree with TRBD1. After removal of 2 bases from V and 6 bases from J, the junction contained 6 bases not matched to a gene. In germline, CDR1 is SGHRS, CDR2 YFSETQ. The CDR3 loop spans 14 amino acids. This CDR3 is CASSLGQGRGEQYF. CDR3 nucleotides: TGCGCCAGCAGCTTAGGACAGGGGCGGGGCGAGCAGTACTTC.

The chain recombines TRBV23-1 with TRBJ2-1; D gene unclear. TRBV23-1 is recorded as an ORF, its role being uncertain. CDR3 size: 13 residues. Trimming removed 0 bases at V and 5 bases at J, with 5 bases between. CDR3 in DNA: TGCGCCAGCAGTCAATCGCGCGACAATGAGCAGTTCTTC. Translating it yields CASSQSRDNEQFF.

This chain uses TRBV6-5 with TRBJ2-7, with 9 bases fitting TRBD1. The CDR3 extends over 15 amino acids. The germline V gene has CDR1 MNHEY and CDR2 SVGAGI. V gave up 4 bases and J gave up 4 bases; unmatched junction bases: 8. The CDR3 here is CASSSPTGGRYEQYF. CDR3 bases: TGTGCCAGCAGTTCCCCGACAGGGGGGAGGTACGAGCAGTACTTC.

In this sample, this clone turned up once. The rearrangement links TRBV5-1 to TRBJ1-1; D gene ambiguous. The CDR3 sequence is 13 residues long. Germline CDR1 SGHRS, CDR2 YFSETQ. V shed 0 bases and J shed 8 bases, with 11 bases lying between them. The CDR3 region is CASSLGRGLEAFF. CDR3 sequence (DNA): TGCGCCAGCAGCTTGGGTCGGGGTTTGGAAGCTTTCTTT.

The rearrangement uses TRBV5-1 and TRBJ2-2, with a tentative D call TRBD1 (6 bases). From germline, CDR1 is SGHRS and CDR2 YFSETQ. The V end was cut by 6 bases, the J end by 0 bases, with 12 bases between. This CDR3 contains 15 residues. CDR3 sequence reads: CASKGVSPNTGELFF. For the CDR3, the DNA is TGCGCCAGCAAGGGGGTCAGCCCGAACACCGGGGAGCTGTTTTTT.

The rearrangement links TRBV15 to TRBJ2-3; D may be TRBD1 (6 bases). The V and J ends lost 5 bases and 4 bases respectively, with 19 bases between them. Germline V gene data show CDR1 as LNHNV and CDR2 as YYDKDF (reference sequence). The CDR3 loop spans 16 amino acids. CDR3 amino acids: CATSGQGRGRSDTQYF. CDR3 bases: TGTGCCACCAGCGGCCAAGGCAGGGGTAGATCAGATACGCAGTATTTT. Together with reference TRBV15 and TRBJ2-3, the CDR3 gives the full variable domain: DAMVIQNPRYQVTQFGKPVTLSCSQTLNHNVMYWYQQKSSQAPKLLFHYYDKDFNNEADTPDNFQSRRPNTSFCFLDIRSPGLGDTAMYLCATSGQGRGRSDTQYFGPGTRLTVL.

In DNA, the CDR3 is TGCGCCAGCAGCGGCCTTGGGGGTCTAGGAGAGACCCAGTACTTC. Translation gives CASSGLGGLGETQYF. This rearrangement joins TRBV5-1 to TRBJ2-5; D may correspond to TRBD1 or TRBD2 (5 bases each). The germline V and J ends were trimmed by 4 bases and 4 bases, with 17 bases remaining between them. CDR1 and CDR2 from the germline V gene are SGHRS and YFSETQ. This CDR3 contains 15 residues.

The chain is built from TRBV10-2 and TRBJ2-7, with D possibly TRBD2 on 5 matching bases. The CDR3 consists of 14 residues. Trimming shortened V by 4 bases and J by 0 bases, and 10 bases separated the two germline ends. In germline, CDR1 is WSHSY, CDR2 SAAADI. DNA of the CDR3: TGCGCCAGCAGTGTCCGGGGAAACTCCTACGAGCAGTACTTC. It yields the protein CASSVRGNSYEQYF.

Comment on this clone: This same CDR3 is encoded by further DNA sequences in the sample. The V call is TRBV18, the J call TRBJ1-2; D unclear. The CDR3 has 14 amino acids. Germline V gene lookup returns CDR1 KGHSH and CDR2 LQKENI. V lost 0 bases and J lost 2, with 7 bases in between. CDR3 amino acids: CASSPPGENYGYTF. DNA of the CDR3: TGTGCCAGCTCACCACCGGGCGAGAACTATGGCTACACCTTC.

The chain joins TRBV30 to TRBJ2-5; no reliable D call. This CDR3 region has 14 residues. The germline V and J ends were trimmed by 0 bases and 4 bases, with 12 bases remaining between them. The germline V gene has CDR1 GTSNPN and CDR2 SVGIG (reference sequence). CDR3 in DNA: TGTGCCTGGAGTGTGTCGGGCTGGGGAGAGACCCAGTACTTC. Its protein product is CAWSVSGWGETQYF.

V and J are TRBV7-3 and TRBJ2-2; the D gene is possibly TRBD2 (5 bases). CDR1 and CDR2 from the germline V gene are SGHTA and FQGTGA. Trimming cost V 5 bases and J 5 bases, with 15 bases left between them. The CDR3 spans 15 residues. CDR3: CASSRTLGLTGELFF. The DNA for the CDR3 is TGTGCCAGCAGCCGAACACTAGGACTTACCGGGGAGCTGTTTTTT.

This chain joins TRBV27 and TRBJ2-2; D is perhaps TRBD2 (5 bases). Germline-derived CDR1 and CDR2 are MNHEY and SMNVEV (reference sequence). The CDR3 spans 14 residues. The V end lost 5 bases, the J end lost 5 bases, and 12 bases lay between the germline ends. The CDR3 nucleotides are TGTGCCAGCAGTCGACAAGGCGGGACCGGGGAGCTGTTTTTT. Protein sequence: CASSRQGGTGELFF.

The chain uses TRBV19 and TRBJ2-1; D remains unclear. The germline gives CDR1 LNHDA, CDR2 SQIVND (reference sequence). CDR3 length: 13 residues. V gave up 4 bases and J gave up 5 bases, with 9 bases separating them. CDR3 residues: CASSRPFDNEQFF. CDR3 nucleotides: TGTGCCAGTAGTAGACCTTTTGACAATGAGCAGTTCTTC. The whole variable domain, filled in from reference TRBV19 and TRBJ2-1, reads DGGITQSPKYLFRKEGQNVTLSCEQNLNHDAMYWYRQDPGQGLRLIYYSQIVNDFQKGDIAEGYSVSREKKESFPLTVTSAQKNPTAFYLCASSRPFDNEQFFGPGTRLTVL.

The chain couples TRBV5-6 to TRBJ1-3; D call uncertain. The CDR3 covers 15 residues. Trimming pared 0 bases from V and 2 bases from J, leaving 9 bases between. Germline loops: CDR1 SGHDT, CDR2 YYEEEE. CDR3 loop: CASSLVGRAGNTIYF. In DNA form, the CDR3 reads TGTGCCAGCAGCTTGGTTGGGAGAGCTGGAAACACCATATATTTT.

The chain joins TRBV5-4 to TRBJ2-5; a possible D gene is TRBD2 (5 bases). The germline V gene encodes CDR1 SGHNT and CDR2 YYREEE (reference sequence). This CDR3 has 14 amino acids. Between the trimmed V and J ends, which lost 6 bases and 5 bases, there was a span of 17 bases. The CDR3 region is CASNEGPAEETQYF. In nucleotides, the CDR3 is TGTGCCAGCAACGAGGGTCCCGCGGAGGAGACCCAGTACTTC. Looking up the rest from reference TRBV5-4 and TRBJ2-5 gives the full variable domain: ETGVTQSPTHLIKTRGQQVTLRCSSQSGHNTVSWYQQALGQGPQFIFQYYREEENGRGNFPPRFSGLQFPNYSSELNVNALELDDSALYLCASNEGPAEETQYFGPGTRLLVL.

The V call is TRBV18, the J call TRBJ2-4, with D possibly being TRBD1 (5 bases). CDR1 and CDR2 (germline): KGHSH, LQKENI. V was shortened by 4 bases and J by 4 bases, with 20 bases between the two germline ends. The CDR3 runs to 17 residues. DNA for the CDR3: TGTGCCAGCTCACTATTGGGGCTAGAGTCCCCAAAAAACATTCAGTACTTC. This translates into CASSLLGLESPKNIQYF.

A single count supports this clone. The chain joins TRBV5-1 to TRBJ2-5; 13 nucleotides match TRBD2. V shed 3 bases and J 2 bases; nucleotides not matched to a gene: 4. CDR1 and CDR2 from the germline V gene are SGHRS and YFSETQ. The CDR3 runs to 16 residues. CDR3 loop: CASSWGTSGKQETQYF. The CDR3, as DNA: TGCGCCAGCAGCTGGGGGACTAGCGGGAAACAAGAGACCCAGTACTTC.

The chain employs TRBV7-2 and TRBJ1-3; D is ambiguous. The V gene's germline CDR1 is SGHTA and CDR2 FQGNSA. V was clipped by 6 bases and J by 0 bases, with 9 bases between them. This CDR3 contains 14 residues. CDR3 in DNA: TGTGCCAGCAGTCTTTTAAACTCTGGAAACACCATATATTTT. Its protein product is CASSLLNSGNTIYF.

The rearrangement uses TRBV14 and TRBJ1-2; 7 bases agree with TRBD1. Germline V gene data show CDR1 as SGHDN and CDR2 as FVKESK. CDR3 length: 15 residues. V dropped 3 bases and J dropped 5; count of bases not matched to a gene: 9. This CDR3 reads CASSQSQGGRYGYTF. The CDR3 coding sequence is TGTGCCAGCAGCCAGTCGCAGGGGGGTCGGTATGGCTACACCTTC.

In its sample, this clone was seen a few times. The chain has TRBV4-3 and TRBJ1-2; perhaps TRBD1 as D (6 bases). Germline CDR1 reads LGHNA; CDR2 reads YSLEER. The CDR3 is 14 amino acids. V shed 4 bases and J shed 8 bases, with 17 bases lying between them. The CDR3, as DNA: TGCGCCAGCAGCCTCCGGACAGTCACGGGAGGCTACACCTTC. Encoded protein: CASSLRTVTGGYTF.

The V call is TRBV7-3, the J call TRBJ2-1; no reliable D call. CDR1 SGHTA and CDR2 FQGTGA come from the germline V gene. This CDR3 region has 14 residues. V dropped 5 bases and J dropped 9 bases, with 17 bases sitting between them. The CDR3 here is CASSPQYESGEQFF. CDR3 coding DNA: TGTGCCAGCAGCCCACAATACGAATCCGGTGAGCAGTTCTTC.

In DNA, the CDR3 is TGTGCCAGCGGGGTATGGCTCTCTGGAAACACCATATATTTT. Translating it yields CASGVWLSGNTIYF. The chain joins TRBV28 to TRBJ1-3; D not resolved. With 8 bases removed from V and 0 bases from J, the gap between germline ends came to 11 bases. Germline CDR1 is MDHEN and CDR2 is SYDVKM. This CDR3 has 14 amino acids. The full variable domain, its missing parts supplied by reference TRBV28 and TRBJ1-3, is DVKVTQSSRYLVKRTGEKVFLECVQDMDHENMFWYRQDPGLGLRLIYFSYDVKMKEKGDIPEGYSVSREKKERFSLILESASTNQTSMYLCASGVWLSGNTIYFGEGSWLTVV.

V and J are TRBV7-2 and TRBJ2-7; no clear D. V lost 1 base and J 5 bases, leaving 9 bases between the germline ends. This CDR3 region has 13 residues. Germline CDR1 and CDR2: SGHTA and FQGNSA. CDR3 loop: CASSLGSINEQYF. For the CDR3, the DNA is TGTGCCAGCAGCTTAGGGTCGATAAACGAGCAGTACTTC.